This entry is about one T cell receptor beta chain. The specificity of this receptor is unknown. Nothing much larger sits one base from this clone, and base qualities are not available. Receptors were amplified or captured by the immunoSEQ multiplex PCR assay. For the multiplex PCR, a mixture combining 60 forward primers for TCR Vbeta segments and 13 reverse primers for TCR Jbeta segments was used. A multiplex PCR assay on genomic DNA amplified the CDR3 region of rearranged TCR beta genes. On the Illumina HiSeq System, the amplified TCR beta libraries were sequenced as 87-base-pair reads. In the original analysis: A later analysis counted approximately 74 million unique TCR beta chains across the roughly 700 repertoires, and 10 million to 11 million of these chains were shared by at least two donors. A nearest-neighbor algorithm error-corrected the raw reads and collapsed the reads into unique sequences, merging closely related sequences to remove PCR and sequencing errors. CDR3 sequences were aligned to IMGT reference sequences to assign V, D and J gene segments. For a sequence to be retained, at least a six-nucleotide match to both a V gene segment and a J gene segment was required. A rearrangement counted as productive if the CDR3 had no stop codons and remained in frame with V and J, and every other rearrangement counted as non-productive. Following IMGT convention, CDR3 was defined as the stretch from the second conserved V-encoded cysteine up to the conserved J-encoded phenylalanine. Sequences without an unambiguous match to a single V gene segment were excluded from the earlier analysis of a few hundred of the donors. In an earlier analysis of a few hundred of the donors, a V segment was called functional when productive rearrangements were above 56.7%, and segregating when the standard deviation between donors exceeded 5%. A statistical classification framework was developed to diagnose cytomegalovirus status using the catalog of TCR beta chain sequences. A later analysis assigned V and J genes by comparing TCR nucleotide sequences with IMGT/GENE-DB human TR gene sequences. Using the TCRdist pipeline, a later analysis assigned CDR3 sequences along with most-parsimonious VDJ recombination scenarios. A later analysis defined each TCR beta chain by its CDR3 amino acid sequence plus V-gene family, and excluded reads lacking a unique V-gene family. A later analysis removed 592 highly shared, low-generation-probability nucleotide sequences to deal with suspected cross-contamination and a sequencing artifact. In a later analysis, a clonal expansion index for each public chain was calculated from normalized within-repertoire ranks of inferred template counts. In a later analysis, generation probabilities were computed using a VDJ recombination model fitted to out-of-frame rearrangements, and the results were checked against IGoR. Hypergeometric tests were used in a later analysis to score TCR-TCR, TCR-HLA and TCR-CMV co-occurrence, with a repertoire-size bias correction applied to the TCR pairs. A later analysis estimated false discovery rates by permuting HLA or CMV assignments 20 times. In a later analysis, co-occurring TCRs were grouped with DBSCAN, and TCRdist sequence similarity was added when clustering was performed within HLA-allele-positive subsets. Co-occurrence clustering excluded repertoires with fewer than 30,000 or more than 120,000 public chains, plus five with anomalous nucleotide sharing. TCRdb took over this immuneACCESS table, retaining in-frame rearrangements with V and J assigned. Such tables are incomplete; in checked studies, under half of the missing clones stem from an unresolved V gene, and the remainder is unexplained. The V and J calls and the clone size are those of that table, but D and trimming were determined from the DNA. The sample table lists approximately 100,000 clones, about three quarters of them with a count of one. Of the sample, about 5.2% is held by the ten largest clones.

The data were obtained in a study of cytomegalovirus exposure and HLA in healthy donors (dated by TCRdb to the late 2010s). Study-wide context: An earlier analysis of several hundred of the donors reported 276 Gb of sequence data and 117 million unique TCR beta sequences from around 200 million T cells. An early release that covered about 600 HLA-typed donors contained around 300 gigabases of sequencing data and some 87 million unique TCR sequences. Of the approximately 400 genotyped donors, approximately 81% were placed in the genetic ancestry cluster associated with self-reported Caucasian donors. The study aimed to test whether signatures of past pathogen exposure could be identified by cataloging public T cell receptors. The study used immunosequencing to profile the T cell repertoires of approximately 690 subjects and linked those repertoires to cytomegalovirus serostatus. Besides the first cohort of approximately 670 subjects, a separate validation cohort made up of around 120 different subjects was used. High-throughput TCR immunosequencing, statistical association of individual TCRs with disease status, and machine learning were combined to predict cytomegalovirus infection status. A later analysis re-examined previously published TCR beta repertoires from more than 600 donors and added high-resolution HLA genotyping to investigate patterns of TCR occurrence. Rather than drawing on any new phenotypic data, the later analysis identified candidate immune exposures from TCR beta sequences and the way those sequences occurred across donors. To decide whether each TCR beta V gene segment behaved as functional or pseudogenic, an earlier analysis of some 570 of the donors relied on high-throughput TCR beta sequencing. Alongside the repertoire data, information on donor age, sex, ethnicity and CMV serostatus was compiled. In a later genetic analysis, genome-wide SNP genotypes for about 65% of the roughly 700 donors were used, and that subset was treated as a discovery cohort. All discovery cohort repertoires had been generated on a single sequencing platform. Both class I and class II loci were covered by HLA typing, at four-digit resolution. The number of typed donors differed by locus: about 620-640 for A, B, C, DRB1 and DQB1; 522 for DQA1; over 600 for DPA1; and around 490 for DPB1. Roughly five DR-DQ haplotypes were handled as single units for association and clustering, since linkage in the cohort was strong. Among about 390 genotyped donors of the cohort, an average of approximately 250,000 unique TCR beta nucleotide sequences were sequenced per donor, approximately 20% of them non-productive.

On the study overall, not on this receptor specifically: Most TCR sequences were observed very rarely across donors, whereas some public TCRs were present in many individuals. Broadly in line with IMGT annotations, most TCR beta V segments showed up in productive rearrangements about 90% or about 30% of the time in an earlier analysis of roughly 590 of the donors. The presence/absence analyses assumed that sequencing depth was roughly uniform across donors, and that assumption may not be true. A later analysis found that TCR association rates varied across HLA loci, with DRB1 alleles showing the most associated TCRs and HLA-C alleles the fewest. Only TCR beta chains were sequenced in this cohort, and the absence of alpha or paired-chain data limited detectable features. A later genetic analysis reported fewer N-insertions in productive TCRs among donors in an Asian-associated ancestry cluster than the roughly 700-donor mean. A cluster of highly shared sequence variants was judged likely to be a technical artifact of the sequencing pipeline. In vitro tests confirmed that a few of the cytomegalovirus-associated TCR beta chains recognize cytomegalovirus antigens. A further reported finding was that TCR beta sequences accurately predicted the HLA-A and HLA-B alleles for most subjects in the first cohort. Some IMGT-functional V segments, including TRBV6-2 and TRBV6-3, could not be distinguished by the 87-base-pair reads and were therefore excluded. According to a later analysis, parvovirus B19, influenza, CMV and Epstein-Barr virus appeared linked to several top co-occurrence clusters. When HLA alleles, especially DR and DQ, strongly co-occurred, attributing TCR associations to individual alleles was difficult. Linkage disequilibrium might explain the correlated functional status among segregating V segments, but an unknown experimental factor could not be ruled out. The earlier analysis of almost 600 of the donors excluded roughly 17 rarely observed V segments, including chromosome 9 orphons, because counts were too low. The study gave a list of more than 150 TCR beta chains associated with cytomegalovirus. In a later analysis, most CMV-associated TCR beta chains were found to appear HLA-restricted, with HLA associations seemingly driven largely by CMV exposure. In both the original and validation cohorts, the classifier was reported to diagnose cytomegalovirus status with high specificity and sensitivity. A later analysis found that HLA-associated TCR beta chains were more clonally expanded and had lower generation probabilities than equally common non-associated chains. In a later genetic analysis, a missense DCLRE1C variant was associated with V-gene and J-gene trimming of TCR beta chains, and the association was replicated in an independent cohort. Immune exposure information for the cohort was limited to CMV serostatus. The authors suggested that the approach could potentially be generalized to other disease states and immunological phenotypes. At a false discovery rate of 0.05, a later analysis linked fewer than 20,000 TCR beta sequences to specific HLA alleles. Because some donors lacked HLA typing at each locus, the association tests relied only on the typed subset.

In total, roughly 670 healthy bone marrow donors made up the cohort. Cohort members were all nominally healthy when sampled, although unrecorded immune exposures were likely present. The donor was CMV seropositive and belonged to the group of more than 250 seropositive cohort members. A peripheral blood sample was collected from each donor, and TCR beta sequencing was performed on peripheral blood mononuclear cells. Genomic DNA was extracted from the blood cell samples with the Qiagen DNeasy Blood Extraction Kit. The CDR3 contains 15 residues, cysteine and phenylalanine counted. Kept here is only the CDR3 DNA, which spans 45 bases and is read in frame from base 1. The germline V gene encodes CDR1 LGHNA and CDR2 YSLEER. Here V drops 0 bases and J drops 7 bases, and the junction holds 7 bases not matched to any gene.

The rearranged segments are TRBV4-3 and TRBJ2-7; TRBD2 fits 9 bases in the junction. The clonotype originates from a female donor in good health and CMV-seropositive. The sequenced sample consisted of PBMCs. Here the CDR3 is given as CASSQDSGGPLEQYF. The nucleotide sequence reads TGCGCCAGCAGCCAAGATAGCGGGGGCCCTCTGGAGCAGTACTTC.